The 9 T cell receptor beta chains below all came from one sample that was sequenced in a study of T cells in localized non-small cell lung cancer. Generated by immunoSEQ multiplex PCR, the TCRdb table keeps only in-frame clones and is missing some. The sample yields about 20,000 clones, 70% to 90% seen once. This specimen consisted of PBMCs, obtained before any cancer treatment. The receptors derive from a man between 40 and 70 years old with stage II squamous cell lung carcinoma.

The chain is built from TRBV5-1 and TRBJ1-2; no reliable D call. V shed 2 bases and J shed 4 bases, with 9 bases lying between them. The CDR3 is 13 amino acids. Germline V gene lookup returns CDR1 SGHRS and CDR2 YFSETQ. CDR3 in DNA: TGCGCCAGCAGCTTCGACCGCAGCTATGGCTACACCTTC. This encodes CASSFDRSYGYTF.

This clone is medium-sized by share. This chain joins TRBV6-5 and TRBJ2-7; 8 bases align to TRBD2. CDR1 MNHEY and CDR2 SVGAGI come from the germline V gene. The J segment lost 3 bases and the V segment lost 4 bases, leaving 8 bases of the junction unmatched. The CDR3 length is 15 residues. The CDR3 loop reads CASSLGLEALYEQYF. The CDR3 DNA sequence: TGTGCCAGCAGTTTGGGACTAGAAGCCCTCTACGAGCAGTACTTC.

The CDR3 here is CSVAGTSTEGYTF. The CDR3 nucleotides are TGCAGCGTTGCCGGGACTTCTACAGAAGGCTACACCTTC. This chain joins TRBV29-1 and TRBJ1-2; the D gene is possibly TRBD1 (5 bases). This CDR3 is built from 13 residues. Germline V gives CDR1 SQVTM, CDR2 ANQGSEA. The V end lost 4 bases, the J end lost 8 bases, and 17 bases lay between the germline ends.

The chain employs TRBV5-1 and TRBJ2-7; no definite D call. CDR3 size: 16 residues. Germline CDR1 SGHRS, CDR2 YFSETQ. V was trimmed by 0 bases and J by 2 bases, leaving 15 bases between them. The CDR3 DNA reads TGCGCCAGCAGCTTGGGTTATATCGACCGGACCTACGAGCAGTACTTC. It specifies CASSLGYIDRTYEQYF.

This sequence joins TRBV6-6 and TRBJ2-7; weak D call: TRBD1 (5 bases). The CDR3 length is 14 residues. Per the germline V gene, CDR1 is MNHNY and CDR2 is SVGAGI (reference sequence). V shed 0 bases and J shed 6 bases, with 12 bases lying between them. The CDR3 coding sequence is TGTGCCAGCAGTTACTCACCCCAGGGTGGCGAGCAGTACTTC. Amino acid sequence: CASSYSPQGGEQYF.

The rearrangement links TRBV6-4 to TRBJ2-6; D uncertain. The V end was cut by 9 bases, the J end by 2 bases, with 11 bases between. The length of the CDR3 is 14 residues. Germline CDR1 reads MRHNA; CDR2 reads SNTAGT. CDR3 DNA sequence: TGTGCCAGATACACTGTGGCTGGGGCCAACGTCCTGACTTTC. It codes for CARYTVAGANVLTF.

The V call is TRBV4-3, the J call TRBJ1-2; D remains ambiguous. This CDR3 is 16 amino acids long. In germline, CDR1 is LGHNA, CDR2 YSLEER. Between the trimmed V and J ends, which lost 0 bases and 2 bases, there was a span of 13 bases. CDR3 protein: CASSQDGPAQNYGYTF. The CDR3 DNA follows: TGCGCCAGCAGCCAAGATGGGCCTGCCCAGAACTATGGCTACACCTTC.

In DNA form, the CDR3 reads TGTGCCAGCAGTGAACCCGGCAGGGGGAGACATGAAAAACTGTTTTTT. Translation: CASSEPGRGRHEKLFF. V usage is TRBV6-1 and J usage is TRBJ1-4, with 7 bases lining up with TRBD1. The CDR3 has 16 residues. Germline-derived CDR1 and CDR2 are MNHNS and SASEGT. With V trimmed by 2 bases and J by 6 bases, 9 bases remained unmatched.

The chain employs TRBV10-3 and TRBJ2-7; tentative D call: TRBD1 (6 bases). Trimming shortened V by 2 bases and J by 3 bases, and 14 bases separated the two germline ends. In germline, CDR1 is ENHRY, CDR2 SYGVKD. This CDR3 contains 15 residues. CDR3 DNA sequence: TGTGCCATCAGTGAGGGGACAAGGGAATACTACGAGCAGTACTTC. As protein: CAISEGTREYYEQYF.